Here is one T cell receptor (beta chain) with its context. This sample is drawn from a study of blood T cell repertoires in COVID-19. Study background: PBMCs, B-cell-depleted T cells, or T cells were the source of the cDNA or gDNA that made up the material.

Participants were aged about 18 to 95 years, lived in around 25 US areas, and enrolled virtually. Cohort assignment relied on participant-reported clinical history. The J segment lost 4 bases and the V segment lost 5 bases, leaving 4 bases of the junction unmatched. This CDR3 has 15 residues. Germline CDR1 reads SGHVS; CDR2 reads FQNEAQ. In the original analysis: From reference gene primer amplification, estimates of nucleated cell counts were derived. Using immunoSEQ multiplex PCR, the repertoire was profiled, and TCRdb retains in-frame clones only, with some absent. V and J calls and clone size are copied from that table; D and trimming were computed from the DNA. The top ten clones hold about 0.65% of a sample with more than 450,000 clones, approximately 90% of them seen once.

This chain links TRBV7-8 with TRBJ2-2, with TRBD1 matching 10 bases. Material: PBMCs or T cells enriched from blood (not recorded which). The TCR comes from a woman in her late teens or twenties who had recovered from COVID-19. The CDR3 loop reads CASSIDRGRTGELFF. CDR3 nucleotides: TGTGCCAGCAGCATCGACAGGGGGCGCACCGGGGAGCTGTTTTTT.